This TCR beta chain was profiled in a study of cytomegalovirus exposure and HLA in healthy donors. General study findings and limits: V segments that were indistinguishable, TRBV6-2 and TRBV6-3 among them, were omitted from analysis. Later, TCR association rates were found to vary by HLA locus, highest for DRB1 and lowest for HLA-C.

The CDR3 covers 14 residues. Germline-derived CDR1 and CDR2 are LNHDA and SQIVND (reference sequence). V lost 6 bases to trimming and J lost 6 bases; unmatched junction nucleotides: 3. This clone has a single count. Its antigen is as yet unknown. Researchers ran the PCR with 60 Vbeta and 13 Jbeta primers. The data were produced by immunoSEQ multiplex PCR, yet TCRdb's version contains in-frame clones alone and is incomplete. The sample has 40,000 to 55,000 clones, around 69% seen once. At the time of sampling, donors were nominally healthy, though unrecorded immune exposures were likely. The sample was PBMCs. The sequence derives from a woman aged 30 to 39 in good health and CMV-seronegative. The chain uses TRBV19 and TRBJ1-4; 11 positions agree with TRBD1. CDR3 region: CASSGQGAYEKLFF. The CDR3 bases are TGTGCCAGTAGCGGACAGGGGGCTTATGAAAAACTGTTTTTT.